The present TCR beta chain was sequenced within a study of blood T cell repertoires in COVID-19. Trimming removed 5 bases at V and 9 bases at J, with 11 bases between. There are 13 residues in the CDR3. Germline loops: CDR1 SGHVS, CDR2 FQNEAQ. Measured with immunoSEQ multiplex PCR; TCRdb has only the in-frame clones, and not every one. Of about 66,000 clones listed, over 75% are singletons. This clonotype was obtained from a man between 65 and 85 years old with acute or convalescent COVID-19. This rearrangement joins TRBV7-8 to TRBJ1-6; maybe TRBD1 (6 bases). Specimen: peripheral blood. CDR3 nucleotide sequence: TGTGCCAGCAGCAATGGGGGCTTTTCACCCCTCCACTTT. This gives the protein CASSNGGFSPLHF. Together with reference TRBV7-8 and TRBJ1-6, the CDR3 gives the full variable domain: GAGVSQSPRYKVAKRGQDVALRCDPISGHVSLFWYQQALGQGPEFLTYFQNEAQLDKSGLPSDRFFAERPEGSVSTLKIQRTQQEDSAVYLCASSNGGFSPLHFGNGTRLTVT.